This is a list of T cell receptor beta chains from one sample in a study of blood T cell repertoires in COVID-19. Profiling relied on immunoSEQ multiplex PCR, and the TCRdb table lists in-frame clones only, not all of them. The sample shows about 310,000 clones, around 90% of them seen only once. Sequencing was done on a sample of peripheral blood. These receptors were taken from a man aged 70 or older with acute or convalescent COVID-19. Both conserved end residues are trimmed from each CDR3.

cdr3_aa	v_call	j_call
ASSSTGSVGELF	TRBV9	TRBJ2-2
ASSFWDRGSYGYT	TRBV5-8	TRBJ1-2
ASSPKPGQGYEQY	TRBV11-2	TRBJ2-7
ASSLSTSRYYNEQF	TRBV7-7	TRBJ2-1
ASSPTGTAGPSNQPQH	TRBV28	TRBJ1-5
ASRYTNYGYT	TRBV2	TRBJ1-2
ASSQGLGSEQY	TRBV14	TRBJ2-7
ASSLSTSTDTQY	TRBV7-9	TRBJ2-3
ASSRPGGAYEQY	TRBV28	TRBJ2-7
ASSNGGTLRANVLT	TRBV19	TRBJ2-6
ASHRDRNQPQH	TRBV6-5	TRBJ1-5
ASSLERQGSETQY	TRBV5-4	TRBJ2-5
ASSPQVSVTTYGYT	TRBV18	TRBJ1-2
ASSVVPGQGSEQY	TRBV9	TRBJ2-7
ASSPDGVLEKLF	TRBV7-2	TRBJ1-4
ASGPTGAGETQY	TRBV5-1	TRBJ2-5
ASSPAGAGSGNTIY	TRBV18	TRBJ1-3
ASSRFNGEQF	TRBV7-2	TRBJ2-1
ASSIGQGAQGNQPQH	TRBV19	TRBJ1-5
ASSPTRGGELF	TRBV3-1/TRBV3-2	TRBJ2-2
ASSFYRDTEAF	TRBV7-2	TRBJ1-1
ASSPSGSASYNEQF	TRBV6-4	TRBJ2-1
ASSNWTAQETQY	TRBV11-2	TRBJ2-5
ASKRLAETQY	TRBV28	TRBJ2-5
ASSQDGGGDYGYT	TRBV4-1	TRBJ1-2
ASSRAGTGEGEKLF	TRBV5-1	TRBJ1-4
ASSQEFTGAETQY	TRBV4-3	TRBJ2-5
ASSLTGLAGAGTGELF	TRBV7-9	TRBJ2-2
ASNGQGEGSPLH	TRBV3-1/TRBV3-2	TRBJ1-6
ASSVDTRQPQH	TRBV9	TRBJ1-5
ASSYSRQGAGEQY	TRBV6-6	TRBJ2-7
ASSPRGADTDTQY	TRBV5-4	TRBJ2-3